This TCR beta chain was sequenced for a study of PD-L1 blockade in urothelial cancer. Study-level information: About 90% of the 29 patients were men who had bladder-origin urothelial cancer. At 3 weeks (second dose) and 6 weeks after starting treatment, blood was analyzed. There were a median of about 150,000 T cells in blood samples.

Clones were read by immunoSEQ multiplex PCR, and TCRdb kept only the in-frame ones, dropping some. The sample contains roughly 120,000 clones, around 84% of which appear only once. CDR1 SGHRS and CDR2 YFSETQ come from the germline V gene. This CDR3 has 20 residues. After removal of 0 bases from V and 4 bases from J, the junction contained 14 bases not matched to a gene. This sample's time point: pretreatment peripheral blood. Locally advanced or metastatic urothelial carcinoma was present in patients. The rearrangement links TRBV5-1 to TRBJ2-1; 12 nucleotides agree with TRBD2. The specimen comprised PBMCs, sampled around atezolizumab (anti-PD-L1) treatment. The clonotype originates from a man aged 50-60 years with urothelial cancer. CDR3 nucleotides: TGCGCCAGCAGCTTGGCGGGGAAGGCGCTAGCGGGAGGGAATTACAATGAGCAGTTCTTC. It translates to CASSLAGKALAGGNYNEQFF.